This TCR beta chain was sequenced during a study of blood T cell repertoires in COVID-19. On the study more broadly: PBMCs, B-cell-depleted T cells, or T cells were the source of the cDNA or gDNA that made up the material.

Clones were sequenced by immunoSEQ multiplex PCR, and TCRdb holds only the in-frame ones, with some missing. The sample holds 270,000 or so clones, 65% to 85% seen once. V was clipped by 0 bases and J by 4 bases; unmatched bases: 3. Germline-derived CDR1 and CDR2 are SGHNT and YYREEE (reference sequence). This CDR3 spans 15 amino acids. The specimen was PBMCs or T cells enriched from blood (not recorded which). The clonotype was recovered from a man over 45 who had recovered from COVID-19. The genes are TRBV5-4 and TRBJ1-4; 7 nucleotides match TRBD1. CDR3 protein: CASSLGRQGNEKLFF. The CDR3 DNA reads as TGTGCCAGCAGCTTGGGGCGACAGGGTAATGAAAAACTGTTTTTT.